The rows below give T cell receptor beta chains drawn from one sample of a study of T-cell memory formation after mild COVID-19. TCRdb independently ran MiXCR on the 5' RACE reads; one entry per CDR3 protein. Of around 340,000 distinct CDR3 sequences listed, 10% to 15% are singletons. The sample taken for sequencing was PBMCs or a T cell subset sorted from them (not recorded which). Receptors originate from a young man who had mild COVID-19 (a few samples of this study predate the infection). Cell type and time point are not known. Both conserved end residues are part of each CDR3. The D gene is left open where the match is weak. The size of a clone is reported for some rows only, either as once, few or many, or as a class for expanded clones.

TRBV7-6,-,-,TRBJ2-5,CASSRMYQLYQETQYF,TGTGCCAGCAGCCGTATGTACCAATTGTACCAAGAGACCCAGTACTTC
TRBV20-1,many,-,TRBJ2-3,CSATSTDTQYF,TGCAGTGCTACCAGCACAGATACGCAGTATTTT
TRBV7-2,few,-,TRBJ2-3,CASSLERTVDTQYF,TGTGCCAGCAGCTTAGAGAGAACAGTAGATACGCAGTATTTT
TRBV6-1,few,-,TRBJ1-6,CASSEVEGLNSPLHF,TGTGCCAGCAGTGAGGTAGAGGGATTGAATTCACCCCTCCACTTT
TRBV6-6,-,-,TRBJ1-1,CASSRTVLEEAFF,TGTGCCAGCAGCCGTACAGTACTAGAAGAAGCTTTCTTT
TRBV9,many,-,TRBJ2-1,CASSVGPSSYNEQFF,TGTGCCAGCAGCGTAGGCCCTAGCTCCTACAATGAGCAGTTCTTC
TRBV28,-,-,TRBJ1-2,CASRATGEGYGYTF,TGTGCCAGCAGGGCAACCGGGGAGGGCTATGGCTACACCTTC
TRBV9,many,-,TRBJ1-1,CASSARITMNTEAFF,TGTGCCAGCAGTGCCAGGATCACTATGAACACTGAAGCTTTCTTT
TRBV5-6,few,TRBD2,TRBJ2-3,CASSLRLAGARDTQYF,TGTGCCAGCAGCTTACGACTAGCGGGGGCCAGAGATACGCAGTATTTT
TRBV7-2,few,-,TRBJ2-3,CASSLGSRLDTDTQYF,TGTGCCAGCAGCTTAGGCTCGCGGCTAGATACAGATACGCAGTATTTT
TRBV6-2/TRBV6-3,-,TRBD2,TRBJ2-1,CASSYRGDEQFF,TGTGCCAGCAGTTATCGGGGGGATGAGCAGTTCTTC
TRBV12-3/TRBV12-4,many,-,TRBJ2-7,CASSSGWGQYF,TGTGCCAGCAGTTCTGGGTGGGGGCAGTACTTC
TRBV5-1,many,TRBD1,TRBJ1-1,CASSPDRGPYTEAFF,TGCGCCAGCAGCCCTGACAGGGGGCCCTATACTGAAGCTTTCTTT
TRBV7-3,few,-,TRBJ2-1,CASSFGVRNEQFF,TGTGCCAGCAGCTTTGGAGTCCGCAATGAGCAGTTCTTC
TRBV7-9,few,-,TRBJ2-1,CASPGRGPLYNEQFF,TGTGCCAGCCCAGGGAGGGGGCCCCTCTACAATGAGCAGTTCTTC
TRBV4-2,few,-,TRBJ2-7,CASSQATGRYEQYF,TGTGCCAGCAGCCAAGCAACAGGTCGGTACGAGCAGTACTTC
TRBV11-2,-,TRBD2,TRBJ2-1,CASRSPGSGGPTVF,TGTGCCAGCAGATCCCCGGGTAGCGGGGGCCCCACGGTCTTC
TRBV7-8,few,-,TRBJ1-2,CASSLVSVGGYTF,TGTGCCAGCAGCTTAGTCTCCGTCGGAGGCTACACCTTC
TRBV3-2,-,-,TRBJ1-5,CASSRGPDGNQPQHF,TGTGCCAGCAGCCGGGGTCCGGACGGTAATCAGCCCCAGCATTTT
TRBV2,-,-,TRBJ1-1,CASRLGEGVETFF,TGTGCCAGCAGACTTGGGGAGGGGGTAGAAACTTTCTTT
TRBV3-1,-,-,TRBJ2-2,CASSQDQGRTGELFF,TGTGCCAGCAGCCAAGATCAGGGCAGAACCGGGGAGCTGTTTTTT
TRBV7-2,few,TRBD2,TRBJ2-5,CASSLARQSSGGETQYF,TGTGCCAGCAGCTTAGCGCGACAATCAAGCGGGGGTGAGACCCAGTACTTC
TRBV5-6,few,-,TRBJ2-4,CASSDRSAVNIQYF,TGTGCCAGCAGCGACCGATCAGCTGTAAACATTCAGTACTTC
TRBV4-3,-,-,TRBJ1-5,CASSQDTREPQHF,TGCGCCAGCAGCCAAGATACCCGGGAACCCCAGCATTTT
TRBV4-1,many,TRBD1,TRBJ2-7,CASSQVQGSSYEQYF,TGCGCCAGCAGCCAAGTACAGGGGAGCTCCTACGAGCAGTACTTC